Listed below are T cell receptor beta chains from one sample, sequenced in a study of T cells after yellow fever vaccination. TCRdb re-analysed the 5' RACE reads in MiXCR, keeping a single row per CDR3 protein. This sample has roughly 300,000 distinct CDR3 sequences, with 6.8% found just once. The sample here was PBMCs, taken around 45 days after the first yellow fever vaccination. The receptors here all came from a man between 18 and 35 years old who received the YFV17D yellow fever vaccine. Both conserved end residues are part of each CDR3. The D gene is left open where the match is weak. Expanded clones are given a class, and other clones once, few, many or no size at all.

D gene: NA; clone size: NA; J gene: TRBJ2-2; V gene: TRBV6-2/TRBV6-3; CDR3 protein: CASSSPISNTGELFF; CDR3 DNA: TGTGCCAGCAGTTCACCTATTTCGAACACCGGGGAGCTGTTTTTT
D gene: TRBD1; clone size: many; J gene: TRBJ1-5; V gene: TRBV6-1; CDR3 protein: CATSGQNNQPQHF; CDR3 DNA: TGTGCCACTTCGGGACAGAACAATCAGCCCCAGCATTTT
D gene: NA; clone size: many; J gene: TRBJ2-3; V gene: TRBV5-1; CDR3 protein: CASSLTGPDTQYF; CDR3 DNA: TGCGCCAGCAGCTTGACGGGTCCAGATACGCAGTATTTT
D gene: NA; clone size: NA; J gene: TRBJ2-1; V gene: TRBV5-1; CDR3 protein: CASSLDNGQEQFF; CDR3 DNA: TGCGCCAGCAGCCTTGACAATGGACAGGAGCAGTTCTTC
D gene: NA; clone size: many; J gene: TRBJ2-3; V gene: TRBV9; CDR3 protein: CASSVELDTQYF; CDR3 DNA: TGTGCCAGCAGCGTAGAATTAGATACGCAGTATTTT
D gene: NA; clone size: few; J gene: TRBJ2-5; V gene: TRBV5-1; CDR3 protein: CASSFPSDVETQYF; CDR3 DNA: TGCGCCAGCAGCTTTCCCTCGGACGTAGAGACCCAGTACTTC
D gene: NA; clone size: few; J gene: TRBJ1-1; V gene: TRBV20-1; CDR3 protein: CSARVGMNTEAFF; CDR3 DNA: TGCAGTGCTAGAGTTGGGATGAACACTGAAGCTTTCTTT
D gene: NA; clone size: NA; J gene: TRBJ2-4; V gene: TRBV3-1; CDR3 protein: CASGQDDSKIWGENIQYF; CDR3 DNA: TGTGCCAGCGGCCAAGATGACTCTAAGATATGGGGGGAGAACATTCAGTACTTC
D gene: TRBD1; clone size: many; J gene: TRBJ1-2; V gene: TRBV12-3/TRBV12-4; CDR3 protein: CASSRQGGTYGYTF; CDR3 DNA: TGTGCCAGCAGTCGGCAGGGGGGAACCTATGGCTACACCTTC
D gene: NA; clone size: many; J gene: TRBJ1-1; V gene: TRBV5-1; CDR3 protein: CASSSLPRGANTEAFF; CDR3 DNA: TGCGCCAGCAGCTCGTTGCCCAGAGGGGCCAACACTGAAGCTTTCTTT
D gene: TRBD1; clone size: many; J gene: TRBJ1-6; V gene: TRBV5-1; CDR3 protein: CASSLAPQGANSPLHF; CDR3 DNA: TGCGCCAGCAGCTTGGCCCCCCAGGGGGCAAACTCACCCCTCCACTTT
D gene: TRBD2; clone size: NA; J gene: TRBJ2-5; V gene: TRBV7-9; CDR3 protein: CASSGGPGGYQETQYF; CDR3 DNA: TGTGCCAGCAGCGGAGGGCCGGGAGGGTACCAAGAGACCCAGTACTTC
D gene: NA; clone size: NA; J gene: TRBJ2-3; V gene: TRBV29-1; CDR3 protein: CSVMESDTQYF; CDR3 DNA: TGCAGCGTTATGGAAAGTGATACGCAGTATTTT
D gene: NA; clone size: few; J gene: TRBJ2-2; V gene: TRBV7-3; CDR3 protein: CASSLSAGSGTGELFF; CDR3 DNA: TGTGCCAGCAGCTTATCAGCCGGGAGTGGCACCGGGGAGCTGTTTTTT
D gene: NA; clone size: few; J gene: TRBJ1-4; V gene: TRBV2; CDR3 protein: CASSTIGATNEKLFF; CDR3 DNA: TGTGCCAGCAGCACTATAGGGGCAACTAATGAAAAACTGTTTTTT
D gene: TRBD2; clone size: few; J gene: TRBJ2-3; V gene: TRBV7-9; CDR3 protein: CASRTGGFPDTQYF; CDR3 DNA: TGTGCCAGCAGGACGGGAGGGTTCCCAGATACGCAGTATTTT
D gene: TRBD2; clone size: NA; J gene: TRBJ2-2; V gene: TRBV13; CDR3 protein: CASSKRTSGNTGELFF; CDR3 DNA: TGTGCCAGCAGCAAGCGGACTAGCGGCAACACCGGGGAGCTGTTTTTT
D gene: NA; clone size: few; J gene: TRBJ2-3; V gene: TRBV9; CDR3 protein: CASSVANSVGRVTQYF; CDR3 DNA: TGTGCCAGCAGCGTAGCTAATTCGGTCGGGCGCGTTACGCAGTATTTT
D gene: NA; clone size: few; J gene: TRBJ1-1; V gene: TRBV20-1; CDR3 protein: CSASGTTTAQAFF; CDR3 DNA: TGCAGTGCGTCCGGGACAACAACTGCCCAAGCTTTCTTT
D gene: NA; clone size: NA; J gene: TRBJ1-5; V gene: TRBV15; CDR3 protein: CATSSRDVGGQPQHF; CDR3 DNA: TGTGCCACCAGCAGTAGGGATGTGGGAGGTCAGCCCCAGCATTTT
D gene: NA; clone size: few; J gene: TRBJ1-6; V gene: TRBV18; CDR3 protein: CASSTNSAAANNSPLHF; CDR3 DNA: TGTGCCAGCTCAACGAACAGCGCCGCCGCCAATAATTCACCCCTCCACTTT
D gene: NA; clone size: few; J gene: TRBJ1-1; V gene: TRBV2; CDR3 protein: CASSVNRAMNTEAFF; CDR3 DNA: TGTGCCAGCAGTGTGAACAGGGCAATGAACACTGAAGCTTTCTTT
D gene: TRBD2; clone size: few; J gene: TRBJ2-1; V gene: TRBV20-1; CDR3 protein: CSASDDRAGGLGQFF; CDR3 DNA: TGCAGTGCTAGTGATGATCGGGCGGGGGGGCTTGGGCAGTTCTTC
D gene: NA; clone size: NA; J gene: TRBJ1-1; V gene: TRBV9; CDR3 protein: CASSVGGISTEAFF; CDR3 DNA: TGTGCCAGCAGCGTGGGGGGGATTTCAACTGAAGCTTTCTTT
D gene: NA; clone size: many; J gene: TRBJ2-1; V gene: TRBV7-3; CDR3 protein: CASSPFTGSSSYNEQFF; CDR3 DNA: TGTGCCAGCAGCCCATTTACAGGGTCCAGCTCCTACAATGAGCAGTTCTTC
D gene: TRBD1; clone size: few; J gene: TRBJ1-1; V gene: TRBV6-2/TRBV6-3; CDR3 protein: CASSYVIGTGNTEAFF; CDR3 DNA: TGTGCCAGCAGTTACGTTATTGGGACAGGGAACACTGAAGCTTTCTTT
D gene: TRBD1; clone size: NA; J gene: TRBJ1-1; V gene: TRBV11-2; CDR3 protein: CASSLFQGADTEAFF; CDR3 DNA: TGTGCCAGCAGCTTATTCCAGGGGGCGGACACTGAAGCTTTCTTT
D gene: NA; clone size: NA; J gene: TRBJ2-2; V gene: TRBV29-1; CDR3 protein: CSGIESGELFF; CDR3 DNA: TGCAGCGGAATAGAGTCCGGGGAGCTGTTTTTT
D gene: NA; clone size: NA; J gene: TRBJ1-1; V gene: TRBV5-1; CDR3 protein: CASSPEGGVSTEAFF; CDR3 DNA: TGCGCCAGCAGCCCGGAAGGAGGGGTGAGCACTGAAGCTTTCTTT
D gene: NA; clone size: NA; J gene: TRBJ1-3; V gene: TRBV5-1; CDR3 protein: CASSLGGYSGNTIYF; CDR3 DNA: TGCGCCAGCAGCTTGGGGGGTTACTCTGGAAACACCATATATTTT
D gene: NA; clone size: few; J gene: TRBJ2-1; V gene: TRBV5-1; CDR3 protein: CASSLTAGIDEQFF; CDR3 DNA: TGCGCCAGCAGCCTGACGGCAGGGATCGATGAGCAGTTCTTC
D gene: TRBD2; clone size: many; J gene: TRBJ2-5; V gene: TRBV6-5; CDR3 protein: CASSYASGVETQYF; CDR3 DNA: TGTGCCAGCAGTTACGCTAGCGGAGTAGAGACCCAGTACTTC
D gene: TRBD1; clone size: NA; J gene: TRBJ2-2; V gene: TRBV28; CDR3 protein: CASSPPGQGYRSGELFF; CDR3 DNA: TGTGCCAGCTCCCCCCCCGGACAGGGGTATAGGTCCGGGGAGCTGTTTTTT
D gene: NA; clone size: NA; J gene: TRBJ1-2; V gene: TRBV21-1; CDR3 protein: CASRPTFSDRHTNYGYTF; CDR3 DNA: TGTGCCAGCAGACCAACCTTCTCTGACAGGCACACTAACTATGGCTACACCTTC
D gene: NA; clone size: many; J gene: TRBJ1-1; V gene: TRBV20-1; CDR3 protein: CSARPGNNEAFF; CDR3 DNA: TGCAGTGCTAGGCCCGGGAACAATGAAGCTTTCTTT
D gene: TRBD2; clone size: NA; J gene: TRBJ2-5; V gene: TRBV20-1; CDR3 protein: CSARRAGASGGVRETQYF; CDR3 DNA: TGCAGTGCCAGGCGGGCGGGGGCTAGCGGGGGGGTTCGTGAGACCCAGTACTTC
D gene: NA; clone size: many; J gene: TRBJ2-7; V gene: TRBV7-2; CDR3 protein: CASSRWGRDYYLGEQYF; CDR3 DNA: TGTGCCAGCAGTCGGTGGGGTCGCGACTACTACTTGGGCGAGCAGTACTTC
D gene: NA; clone size: many; J gene: TRBJ2-5; V gene: TRBV19; CDR3 protein: CASSIGGHLSGTQYF; CDR3 DNA: TGTGCCAGTAGTATAGGAGGCCACCTCTCAGGGACCCAGTACTTC
D gene: TRBD2; clone size: many; J gene: TRBJ2-1; V gene: TRBV7-2; CDR3 protein: CASTLAGGSYNEQFF; CDR3 DNA: TGTGCCAGCACCCTAGCGGGGGGCTCCTACAATGAGCAGTTCTTC
D gene: TRBD2; clone size: NA; J gene: TRBJ2-1; V gene: TRBV11-2; CDR3 protein: CASTPAGRGAYRNEQFF; CDR3 DNA: TGTGCCAGCACCCCAGCCGGGCGGGGGGCGTACCGGAATGAGCAGTTCTTC
D gene: NA; clone size: many; J gene: TRBJ2-3; V gene: TRBV29-1; CDR3 protein: CSVPQAFGASHSDTQYF; CDR3 DNA: TGCAGCGTACCTCAGGCGTTCGGTGCCTCACATTCAGATACGCAGTATTTT
D gene: NA; clone size: few; J gene: TRBJ2-5; V gene: TRBV5-1; CDR3 protein: CASSLFGQQETQYF; CDR3 DNA: TGCGCCAGCAGCTTGTTTGGACAGCAAGAGACCCAGTACTTC
D gene: TRBD2; clone size: few; J gene: TRBJ2-3; V gene: TRBV6-1; CDR3 protein: CASSRLAGGLTDTQYF; CDR3 DNA: TGTGCCAGCAGCCGACTAGCGGGGGGGCTTACAGATACGCAGTATTTT
D gene: TRBD2; clone size: NA; J gene: TRBJ2-1; V gene: TRBV5-4; CDR3 protein: CASSTGLAGAIRLF; CDR3 DNA: TGTGCCAGCAGTACGGGACTAGCGGGGGCCATTCGCCTCTTC
D gene: TRBD2; clone size: few; J gene: TRBJ2-2; V gene: TRBV3-1; CDR3 protein: CASSQFSGGALSKAGELFF; CDR3 DNA: TGTGCCAGCAGCCAATTCAGCGGGGGGGCCCTTTCGAAGGCCGGGGAGCTGTTTTTT
D gene: TRBD1; clone size: few; J gene: TRBJ1-2; V gene: TRBV5-1; CDR3 protein: CASSAGQGGNYGYTF; CDR3 DNA: TGCGCCAGCAGCGCGGGACAGGGAGGTAACTATGGCTACACCTTC